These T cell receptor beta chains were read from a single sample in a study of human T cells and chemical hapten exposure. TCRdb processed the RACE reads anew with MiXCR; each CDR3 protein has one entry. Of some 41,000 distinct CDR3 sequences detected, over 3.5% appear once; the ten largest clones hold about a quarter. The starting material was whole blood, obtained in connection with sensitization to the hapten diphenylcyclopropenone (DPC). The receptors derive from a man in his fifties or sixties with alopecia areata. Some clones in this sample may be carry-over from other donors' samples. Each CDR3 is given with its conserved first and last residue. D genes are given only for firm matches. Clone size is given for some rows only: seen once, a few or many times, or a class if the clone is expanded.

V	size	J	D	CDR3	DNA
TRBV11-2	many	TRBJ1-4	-	CASSPMTTKRMFF	TGTGCCAGCAGCCCGATGACCACGAAGAGAATGTTTTTT
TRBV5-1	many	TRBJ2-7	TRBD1	CASSIGTGSAEQYF	TGCGCCAGCAGCATAGGGACAGGGTCCGCCGAGCAGTACTTC
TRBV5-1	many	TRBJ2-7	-	CASSLAEVGWYEQYF	TGCGCCAGCAGCTTGGCCGAGGTAGGGTGGTACGAGCAGTACTTC
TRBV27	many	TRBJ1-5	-	CASSLWAYRLDQPQHF	TGTGCCAGCAGTTTATGGGCGTACCGGTTAGATCAGCCCCAGCATTTT
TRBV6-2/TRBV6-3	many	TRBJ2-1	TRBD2	CASSYVLAGYNEQFF	TGTGCCAGCAGTTACGTACTAGCGGGCTACAATGAGCAGTTCTTC
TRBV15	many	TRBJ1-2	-	CATSRGRTIANYGYTF	TGTGCCACCAGCAGGGGACGGACCATAGCTAACTATGGCTACACCTTC
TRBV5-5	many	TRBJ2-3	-	CASRRNWEATDTQYF	TGTGCCAGCAGACGGAACTGGGAAGCCACAGATACGCAGTATTTT
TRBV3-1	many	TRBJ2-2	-	CASSPAPDTGELFF	TGTGCCAGCAGCCCGGCCCCGGACACCGGGGAGCTGTTTTTT
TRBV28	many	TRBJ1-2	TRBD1	CASSDPGTGLDGYTF	TGTGCCAGCAGCGATCCCGGGACAGGGCTCGATGGCTACACCTTC
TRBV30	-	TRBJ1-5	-	CAWSRQGNQPQHF	TGTGCCTGGAGTCGGCAGGGCAATCAGCCCCAGCATTTT
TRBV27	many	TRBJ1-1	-	CASSLSSGQNTEAFF	TGTGCCAGCAGTTTATCGTCAGGACAGAACACTGAAGCTTTCTTT
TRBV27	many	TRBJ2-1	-	CASSSRGAYNEQFF	TGTGCCAGCAGTTCTCGCGGGGCCTACAATGAGCAGTTCTTC
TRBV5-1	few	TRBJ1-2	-	CASSLGQLPNYGYTF	TGCGCCAGCAGCTTGGGGCAGCTACCTAACTATGGCTACACCTTC
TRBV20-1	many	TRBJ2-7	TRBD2	CSARDPTSGRAFSSYEQYF	TGCAGTGCTAGAGACCCGACTAGCGGGAGGGCTTTTAGCTCCTACGAGCAGTACTTC
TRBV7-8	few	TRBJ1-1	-	CASEGYRNTEAFF	TGTGCCAGCGAAGGGTATCGGAACACTGAAGCTTTCTTT
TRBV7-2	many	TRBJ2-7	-	CASSFDGAYEQYF	TGTGCCAGCAGCTTTGATGGAGCCTACGAGCAGTACTTC
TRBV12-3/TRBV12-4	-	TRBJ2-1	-	CASSLGTMNEQFF	TGTGCCAGCAGTTTAGGGACAATGAATGAGCAGTTCTTC
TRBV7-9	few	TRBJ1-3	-	CASSLETGFRNTIYF	TGTGCCAGCAGCTTAGAAACAGGCTTCAGAAACACCATATATTTT
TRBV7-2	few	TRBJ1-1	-	CASSLEAWQGNTEAFF	TGTGCCAGCAGCTTAGAGGCTTGGCAGGGGAACACTGAAGCTTTCTTT
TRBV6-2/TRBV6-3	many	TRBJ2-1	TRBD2	CASRATSGGGNEQFF	TGTGCCAGCAGAGCGACTAGCGGAGGGGGCAATGAGCAGTTCTTC
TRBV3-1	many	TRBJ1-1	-	CASSQGTGYPEAFF	TGTGCCAGCAGCCAAGGTACAGGGTACCCTGAAGCTTTCTTT
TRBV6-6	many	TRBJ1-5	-	CASNQISGQPQHF	TGTGCCAGCAACCAAATCTCAGGTCAGCCCCAGCATTTT
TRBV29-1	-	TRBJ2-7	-	CSVAKQGETGYEQYF	TGCAGCGTTGCCAAACAGGGCGAGACGGGGTACGAGCAGTACTTC
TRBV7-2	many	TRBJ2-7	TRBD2	CASSLSGSAHEQYF	TGTGCCAGCAGCTTGAGCGGGAGTGCTCACGAGCAGTACTTC
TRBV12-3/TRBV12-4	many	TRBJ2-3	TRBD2	CASSFLAGGGDTQYF	TGTGCCAGCAGTTTCCTAGCGGGAGGAGGGGATACGCAGTATTTT
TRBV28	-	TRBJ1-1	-	CASQDSADTEAFF	TGTGCCAGCCAAGACAGCGCGGACACTGAAGCTTTCTTT
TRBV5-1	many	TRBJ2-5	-	CASSPGGIQETQYF	TGCGCCAGCAGCCCGGGGGGCATCCAAGAGACCCAGTACTTC
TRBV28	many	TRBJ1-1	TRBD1	CASILGQGGAFF	TGTGCCAGCATTCTGGGACAGGGTGGAGCTTTCTTT
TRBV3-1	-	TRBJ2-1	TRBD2	CASSRPGLAGLNEQFF	TGTGCCAGCAGCAGGCCGGGACTAGCGGGTCTCAATGAGCAGTTCTTC
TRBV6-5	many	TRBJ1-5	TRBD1	CASSSRGRNQPQHF	TGTGCCAGCAGTTCAAGGGGGCGAAATCAGCCCCAGCATTTT
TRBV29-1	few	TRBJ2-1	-	CSVEDQDRRSYNEQFF	TGCAGCGTTGAAGATCAGGACAGACGCTCCTACAATGAGCAGTTCTTC
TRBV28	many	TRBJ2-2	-	CASSPWGLGELFF	TGTGCCAGCAGTCCCTGGGGTCTGGGGGAGCTGTTTTTT
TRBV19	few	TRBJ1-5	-	CASSIDGRQPQHF	TGTGCCAGTAGTATAGATGGGCGGCAGCCCCAGCATTTT
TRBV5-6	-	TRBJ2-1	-	CASSLGQHYNEQFF	TGTGCCAGCAGCTTGGGACAGCATTACAATGAGCAGTTCTTC
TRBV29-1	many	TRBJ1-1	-	CSVGPRGGTEAFF	TGCAGCGTTGGCCCCAGGGGAGGGACTGAAGCTTTCTTT
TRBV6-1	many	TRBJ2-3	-	CASSGAGGTDTQYF	TGTGCCAGCAGTGGAGCAGGGGGCACAGATACGCAGTATTTT
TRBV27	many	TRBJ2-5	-	CASSPGDRQETQYF	TGTGCCAGCAGTCCCGGGGACCGGCAAGAGACCCAGTACTTC
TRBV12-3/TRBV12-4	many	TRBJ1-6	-	CASSSGYSYNSPLHF	TGTGCCAGCAGTTCAGGGTACTCCTATAATTCACCCCTCCACTTT
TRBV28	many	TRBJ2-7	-	CASSLSQGEQYF	TGTGCCAGCAGTTTATCTCAGGGCGAGCAGTACTTC
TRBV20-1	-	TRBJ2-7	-	CSARPVREEQYF	TGCAGTGCTAGGCCCGTTCGAGAGGAGCAGTACTTC
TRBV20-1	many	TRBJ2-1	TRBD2	CSARIDRTSVNEQFF	TGCAGTGCTCGAATTGATAGGACTAGCGTCAATGAGCAGTTCTTC
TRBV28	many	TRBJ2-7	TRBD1	CASSLRYRGRTYEQYF	TGTGCCAGCAGTCTCCGGTACAGGGGGCGGACTTACGAGCAGTACTTC
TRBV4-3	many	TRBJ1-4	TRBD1	CASSRQDRGTNEKLFF	TGCGCCAGCAGCCGCCAGGACAGGGGTACTAATGAAAAACTGTTTTTT
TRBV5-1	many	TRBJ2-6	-	CASSLVPGALFSGANVLTF	TGCGCCAGCAGCTTGGTCCCAGGGGCCCTATTCTCTGGGGCCAACGTCCTGACTTTC
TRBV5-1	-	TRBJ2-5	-	CASSTYQETQYF	TGCGCCAGCAGCACCTACCAAGAGACCCAGTACTTC
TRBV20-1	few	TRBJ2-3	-	CSGLVTDTDTQYF	TGCAGTGGCCTGGTGACAGACACAGATACGCAGTATTTT
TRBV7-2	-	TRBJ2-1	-	CASSSRLLTRNEQFF	TGTGCCAGCAGCTCTAGGCTCCTGACTCGCAATGAGCAGTTCTTC
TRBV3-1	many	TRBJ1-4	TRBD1	CASSPGTGGEKLFF	TGTGCCAGCAGCCCCGGGACAGGGGGGGAAAAACTGTTTTTT
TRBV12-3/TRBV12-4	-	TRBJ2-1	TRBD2	CASSPGGGGQFF	TGTGCCAGCAGTCCCGGGGGGGGTGGGCAGTTCTTC
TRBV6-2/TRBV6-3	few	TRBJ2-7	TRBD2	CASSRTSGQAYEQYF	TGTGCCAGCAGTCGGACTAGCGGTCAGGCCTACGAGCAGTACTTC
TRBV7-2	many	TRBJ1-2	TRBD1	CASSLYRGPDGYTF	TGTGCCAGCAGCTTGTACAGGGGGCCTGATGGCTACACCTTC
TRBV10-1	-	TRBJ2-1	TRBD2	CASSESGTSGAEQFF	TGCGCCAGCAGTGAGTCGGGGACTAGCGGGGCAGAGCAGTTCTTC
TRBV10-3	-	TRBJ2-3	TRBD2	CATGGVSADTQYF	TGTGCCACCGGGGGGGTTTCTGCAGATACGCAGTATTTT
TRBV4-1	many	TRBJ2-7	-	CASSQDRTGVGEQYF	TGCGCCAGCAGCCAAGATCGGACGGGAGTGGGGGAGCAGTACTTC